This TCR beta chain was recovered during a study of blood T cells in healthy people across ages. Points from the study as a whole: Naive T cell percentage and TCR beta diversity correlated strongly.

This clonotype was recorded many times. Antigen: not known. The CDR3 contains 13 residues. Trimming cost V 6 bases and J 5 bases; bases outside gene matches: 9. Germline values: CDR1 SQVTM, CDR2 ANQGSEA. A second about 6 to 11 cycle PCR used barcoded and J-beta primers. TCRdb analysed the 5' RACE reads with MiXCR anew, one entry per CDR3 protein. Here the sample spans more than 650,000 distinct CDR3 sequences, roughly 26% being singletons. A further study also used this sample, focusing on T cells of mothers and their children. That source adds: There were over 9 million TCR beta CDR3 reads from each mother and about 3 million from each child.

The sample taken for sequencing was blood. The TCR was taken from a boy aged 5-17 years in good health. V gene TRBV29-1 combines with J gene TRBJ2-5; 7 positions match TRBD2. The CDR3 DNA sequence: TGCAGCGTGGTCGTAGCGGGCAGGGAGACCCAGTACTTC. The encoded protein is CSVVVAGRETQYF.